The 18 T cell receptor beta chains presented below share a single source sample, sequenced in a study of CD8 T cells in ankylosing spondylitis (dated by TCRdb to the late 2010s). The protocol used for the library was 5' RACE. The listed sequencing device is Illumina HiSeq 2500. TCRdb reprocessed the public reads (quality trimming at Q25 with fastp, clone calling with MiXCR) and kept in-frame beta chains. CDR3 protein duplicates are merged, each entry listing the most common genes and DNA. The sample profile shows about 250,000 distinct CDR3 sequences; 8.2% of them were found once. The top ten hold 4.8% of the sample. The material sequenced was blood, either unsorted or a sorted T cell fraction (not recorded which). These receptor sequences come from a female donor with ankylosing spondylitis or in good health (not recorded which).

This clonotype has a handful of counts. V and J are TRBV7-2 and TRBJ2-2, with a possible D match to TRBD2 (7 bases). The length of the CDR3 is 15 residues. From germline, CDR1 is SGHTA and CDR2 FQGNSA. Trimming took off 4 bases at V and 4 bases at J, with 13 bases between the two ends. The CDR3 coding sequence is TGTGCCAGCAGCTGGGGGGGGGCCGGCACCGGGGAGCTGTTTTTT. Protein sequence: CASSWGGAGTGELFF.

In its sample, this clonotype was seen many times. V usage is TRBV12-3 or TRBV12-4 and J usage is TRBJ2-3; TRBD1 matches 7 bases. The CDR3 has 14 residues. V shed 2 bases, J shed 5 bases, and the junction held 4 bases outside the gene matches. The CDR3 nucleotides are TGTGCCAGCAGTTTACGGCAGGGGGTAGATACGCAGTATTTT. Protein sequence: CASSLRQGVDTQYF.

This clonotype was picked up many times. V gene TRBV6-6 combines with J gene TRBJ2-1, with D perhaps matching TRBD2 (5 bases). The germline V gene encodes CDR1 MNHNY and CDR2 SVGAGI (reference sequence). CDR3 length: 13 residues. V was clipped by 6 bases and J by 8 bases, with 14 bases between them. CDR3 protein: CASRAGGDDEQFF. The CDR3 nucleotides are TGTGCCAGCAGGGCCGGAGGAGACGATGAGCAGTTCTTC.

This clonotype was detected ten times or more. The chain combines TRBV15 with TRBJ1-3; 7 nucleotides align to TRBD1. Trimming took 1 base from V and 4 from J; bases not matched to a gene: 4. This CDR3 is built from 15 residues. Per the germline V gene, CDR1 is LNHNV and CDR2 is YYDKDF (reference sequence). CDR3 residues: CATSRGTGTGNTIYF. CDR3 DNA sequence: TGTGCCACCAGCAGAGGGACAGGCACAGGAAACACCATATATTTT.

This clonotype has ten or more counts. The chain uses TRBV6-1 and TRBJ2-6; no clear D gene. The CDR3 loop spans 16 amino acids. Germline values: CDR1 MNHNS, CDR2 SASEGT. The V end lost 3 bases, the J end lost 0 bases, and 9 bases lay between the germline ends. The CDR3 region is CASSDPGLSGANVLTF. The CDR3 nucleotides read TGTGCCAGCAGTGACCCGGGCCTCTCTGGGGCCAACGTCCTGACTTTC.

This clonotype has only a few counts. This chain joins TRBV20-1 and TRBJ1-2; no reliable D call. CDR1 is DFQATT and CDR2 is SNEGSKA in the germline V gene (reference sequence). The CDR3 runs 13 residues. V lost 2 bases and J lost 4, with 11 bases in between. CDR3 sequence reads: CSARLEGSYGYTF. CDR3 coding DNA: TGCAGTGCTAGATTGGAGGGCTCCTATGGCTACACCTTC.

Ten or more counts support this clonotype. V gene TRBV25-1 combines with J gene TRBJ1-1; a possible D gene is TRBD1 (5 bases). The V gene's germline CDR1 is MGHDK and CDR2 SYGVNS. The CDR3 runs to 15 residues. Trimming pared 2 bases from V and 1 base from J, leaving 11 bases between. The DNA for the CDR3 is TGTGCCAGCAGTGAAGGGGCAGCAGAGAACACTGAAGCTTTCTTT. It codes for CASSEGAAENTEAFF.

This clonotype was seen repeatedly, ten times or more. The rearrangement links TRBV20-1 to TRBJ2-3, with 7 bases aligning to TRBD2. The CDR3 sequence is 14 residues long. The V gene end was trimmed by 4 bases and the J gene end by 2 bases; junction bases not matched to a gene: 6. The germline V gene has CDR1 DFQATT and CDR2 SNEGSKA (reference sequence). CDR3 region: CSATTGGITDTQYF. Here the CDR3 DNA reads TGCAGTGCTACCACGGGAGGTATCACAGATACGCAGTATTTT.

This clonotype was counted ten times or more. The chain recombines TRBV9 with TRBJ2-7, with 8 nucleotides matching TRBD2. V lost 0 bases and J lost 1; bases outside the gene matches: 6. The CDR3 loop spans 16 amino acids. CDR1 SGDLS and CDR2 YYNGEE come from the germline V gene. The CDR3 region is CASSVGGSGNSYEQYF. In nucleotides, the CDR3 is TGTGCCAGCAGCGTAGGGGGTAGCGGGAATTCCTACGAGCAGTACTTC.

Ten or more counts support this clonotype. One end of the junction fails to match germline, which may point to a read error. J is TRBJ1-1 and V is TRBV2; perhaps TRBD1 as D (6 bases). Germline CDR1 and CDR2: SNHLY and FYNNEI. The CDR3 consists of 12 residues. The CDR3 coding sequence is TGTGCCAGCAGTGCTCGGGGGCGTGAAACTTTCTTT. Amino acids: CASSARGRETFF. Together with reference TRBV2 and TRBJ1-1, the CDR3 gives the full variable domain: EPEVTQTPSHQVTQMGQEVILRCVPISNHLYFYWYRQILGQKVEFLVSFYNNEISEKSEIFDDQFSVERPDGSNFTLKIRSTKLEDSAMYFCASSARGRETFFGQGTRLTVV.

This clonotype was found many times. The V gene is TRBV20-1, the J gene TRBJ1-5; D might be TRBD1 (6 bases). This CDR3 has 15 residues. V was trimmed by 3 bases and J by 0 bases, leaving 12 bases between them. Germline CDR1 DFQATT, CDR2 SNEGSKA (reference sequence). The CDR3 sequence is CSASPGGGSNQPQHF. DNA for the CDR3: TGCAGTGCTAGCCCTGGAGGGGGTAGCAATCAGCCCCAGCATTTT.

This clonotype was detected many times. The chain joins TRBV5-1 to TRBJ2-2; D is ambiguous. V dropped 2 bases and J dropped 0 bases, with 8 bases sitting between them. The germline CDR1 and CDR2 sequences are SGHRS and YFSETQ. The CDR3 consists of 15 residues. The CDR3 reads CASSLLGTNTGELFF. The CDR3 region has the DNA TGCGCCAGCAGCTTACTGGGGACGAACACCGGGGAGCTGTTTTTT. The full variable domain, rest sourced from reference TRBV5-1 and TRBJ2-2, is KAGVTQTPRYLIKTRGQQVTLSCSPISGHRSVSWYQQTPGQGLQFLFEYFSETQRNKGNFPGRFSGRQFSNSRSEMNVSTLELGDSALYLCASSLLGTNTGELFFGEGSRLTVL.

This clonotype has more than one count but fewer than ten. This rearrangement joins TRBV4-3 to TRBJ2-3; TRBD1 might be the D (6 bases). Germline V gene sequence: CDR1 LGHNA, CDR2 YSLEER. Trimming left V 0 bases short and J 8 bases short, with 24 bases between. This CDR3 region has 18 residues. CDR3: CASSQEVQGAQTGFTQYF. The CDR3 bases are TGCGCCAGCAGCCAAGAGGTGCAAGGGGCCCAAACAGGGTTTACGCAGTATTTT.

This clonotype came up many times. V is TRBV9 and J is TRBJ2-3, with TRBD2 matching over 12 bases. Germline trimming cut 4 bases from V and 2 bases from J; bases unmatched to any gene: 11. Germline V CDR1 and CDR2: SGDLS, YYNGEE. This CDR3 is 18 amino acids long. The CDR3 loop reads CASSPSPSGRGATDTQYF. The CDR3 bases are TGTGCCAGCAGCCCCTCCCCTAGCGGGAGGGGAGCCACAGATACGCAGTATTTT.

This clonotype was picked up a small number of times. The rearrangement links TRBV12-3 or TRBV12-4 to TRBJ1-3, with TRBD1 as a possible D gene (5 bases). Trimming removed 5 bases from V and 4 bases from J, with 15 bases in between. The CDR3 is made up of 15 amino acids. The CDR3 DNA is TGTGCCAGCAGTCCGCAGAGGGGCTTAGGAAACACCATATATTTT. Translation: CASSPQRGLGNTIYF.

This clonotype was picked up many times. V usage is TRBV7-8 and J usage is TRBJ2-2, with 8 bases identical to TRBD1. Losses at the gene ends were 5 bases for V and 11 bases for J; bases not matched to a gene: 7. This CDR3 has 13 amino acids. The germline CDR1 and CDR2 sequences are SGHVS and FQNEAQ. As DNA, the CDR3 is TGTGCCAGCAGCCCAGAGACAGGGGTCGAGCTGTTTTTT. Residues: CASSPETGVELFF. Supplemented by reference TRBV7-8 and TRBJ2-2, the full variable domain reads GAGVSQSPRYKVAKRGQDVALRCDPISGHVSLFWYQQALGQGPEFLTYFQNEAQLDKSGLPSDRFFAERPEGSVSTLKIQRTQQEDSAVYLCASSPETGVELFFGEGSRLTVL.

This clonotype has ten or more counts. The rearrangement links TRBV6-2 or TRBV6-3 to TRBJ2-3, with D possibly being TRBD2 (6 bases). The CDR3 spans 15 residues. Trimming removed 2 bases at V and 8 bases at J, with 17 bases between. Germline CDR1 reads MNHEY; CDR2 reads SVGEGT. The CDR3 reads CASSYNGVAGSTQYF. CDR3 in DNA: TGTGCCAGCAGTTACAACGGAGTCGCGGGAAGTACGCAGTATTTT.

This clonotype showed up many times. V usage is TRBV12-3 or TRBV12-4 and J usage is TRBJ1-6; 9 bases map to TRBD1. The CDR3 totals 16 residues. The ends lost 5 bases at V and 6 bases at J; junction bases unmatched: 8. As DNA, the CDR3 is TGTGCCAGCAGTCAACCTGGACAGGGGCCTAATTCACCCCTCCACTTT. It yields the protein CASSQPGQGPNSPLHF.